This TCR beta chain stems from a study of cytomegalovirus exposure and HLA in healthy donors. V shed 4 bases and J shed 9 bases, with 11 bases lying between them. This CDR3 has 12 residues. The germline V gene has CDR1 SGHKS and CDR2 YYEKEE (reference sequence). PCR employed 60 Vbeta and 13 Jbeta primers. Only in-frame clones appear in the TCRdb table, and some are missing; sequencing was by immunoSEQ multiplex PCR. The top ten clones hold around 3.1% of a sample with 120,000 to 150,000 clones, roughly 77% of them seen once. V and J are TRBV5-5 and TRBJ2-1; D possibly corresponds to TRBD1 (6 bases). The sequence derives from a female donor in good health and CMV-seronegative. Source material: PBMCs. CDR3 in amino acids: CASSGYRAEQFF. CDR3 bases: TGTGCCAGCAGCGGCTACAGGGCTGAGCAGTTCTTC.